This T cell receptor (beta chain) was sequenced for a study of shared clonotypes between healthy human individuals. General study findings and limits: In contrast to clonotypes shared by all four donors, non-shared clonotypes had lower generation probabilities.

Regarding this clone: The target antigen is unknown.

Sequenced by immunoSEQ multiplex PCR; TCRdb stores in-frame clones only, minus some. The table lists about 2.1 million clones, over 85% of them singletons, with 1.5% to 2% in the top ten. This CDR3 spans 15 amino acids. Germline loops: CDR1 ENHRY, CDR2 SYGVKD. V lost 3 bases and J lost 8, with 16 bases in between. Naive CD8 isolation took CD45RO-negative cells positively selected for CCR7 and excluded terminally differentiated effector memory CD45RA+ cells. V gene TRBV10-3 combines with J gene TRBJ2-2; the D gene is possibly TRBD1 (5 bases). What was sequenced was naive CD8+ T cells from PBMCs. This clonotype was obtained from a man younger than 35 in good health. Some clones in this sample may be carry-over from other donors' samples. The CDR3 nucleotides are TGTGCCATCAGTGATTACCTAGAAGGGGTTGGGGAGCTGTTTTTT. Encoded protein: CAISDYLEGVGELFF.